These 30 T cell receptor beta chains were sequenced from one sample in a study of blood T cell repertoires in COVID-19. The data were produced by immunoSEQ multiplex PCR, yet TCRdb's version contains in-frame clones alone and is incomplete. The table includes 260,000 or so clones, about nine tenths detected once. The sequencing input was PBMCs or T cells enriched from blood (not recorded which). Source of these receptors: a young man who had recovered from COVID-19.

The genes are TRBV10-2 and TRBJ2-2, with 9 bases matching TRBD2. CDR1 and CDR2 (germline): WSHSY, SAAADI. The CDR3 is 15 residues long. J gave up 4 bases and V 7 bases, and 7 bases lay outside the gene matches. The DNA of the CDR3 is TGCGCCAGCACCGTAGCGGGAGTTGCCACCGGGGAGCTGTTTTTT. It translates to CASTVAGVATGELFF.

The chain recombines TRBV19 with TRBJ2-3; D might be TRBD2 (6 bases). The germline CDR1 and CDR2 sequences are LNHDA and SQIVND (reference sequence). V gave up 6 bases and J gave up 5 bases, with 18 bases separating them. The CDR3 loop spans 15 amino acids. CDR3 amino acids: CASSLSGPLRDTQYF. CDR3 bases: TGTGCCAGTAGCCTCAGCGGGCCTCTGAGAGATACGCAGTATTTT. Full variable domain (outside the CDR3, taken from reference TRBV19 and TRBJ2-3): DGGITQSPKYLFRKEGQNVTLSCEQNLNHDAMYWYRQDPGQGLRLIYYSQIVNDFQKGDIAEGYSVSREKKESFPLTVTSAQKNPTAFYLCASSLSGPLRDTQYFGPGTRLTVL.

This clone was recorded a few times. V usage is TRBV6-5 and J usage is TRBJ2-7, with TRBD1 matching over 10 bases. J gave up 7 bases and V 5 bases, and 8 bases lay outside the gene matches. The germline CDR1 and CDR2 sequences are MNHEY and SVGAGI. The CDR3 has 14 amino acids. CDR3 in amino acids: CASSPRDRGREQYF. The DNA of the CDR3 is TGTGCCAGCAGTCCTAGGGACAGGGGAAGGGAGCAGTACTTC.

The chain combines TRBV5-5 with TRBJ1-3, with a possible D match to TRBD1 (5 bases). The germline CDR1 and CDR2 sequences are SGHKS and YYEKEE (reference sequence). The V end lost 0 bases, the J end lost 0 bases, and 7 bases lay between the germline ends. The CDR3 covers 15 residues. CDR3 protein: CASSLGQNSGNTIYF. The DNA of the CDR3 is TGTGCCAGCAGCTTGGGACAGAACTCTGGAAACACCATATATTTT.

J is TRBJ1-3 and V is TRBV7-9; maybe TRBD1 (6 bases). Germline-derived CDR1 and CDR2 are SEHNR and FQNEAQ (reference sequence). CDR3 length equals 15 residues. Trimming removed 1 base from V and 2 bases from J, with 9 bases in between. The CDR3 nucleotides read TGTGCCAGCAGCTTAGGCAGGGGTACTGGAAACACCATATATTTT. It yields the protein CASSLGRGTGNTIYF.

This sequence joins TRBV29-1 and TRBJ1-1; D gene unclear. CDR1 is SQVTM, CDR2 ANQGSEA, per germline. CDR3 length: 13 residues. With 5 bases removed from V and 0 bases from J, the gap between germline ends came to 10 bases. DNA for the CDR3: TGCAGCGTTTCAATCGGGGTGAACACTGAAGCTTTCTTT. It codes for CSVSIGVNTEAFF.

The chain links TRBV15 to TRBJ2-2; possibly TRBD2 for D (5 bases). The CDR3 covers 16 residues. V was shortened by 0 bases and J by 5 bases, with 13 bases between the two germline ends. CDR1 is LNHNV and CDR2 is YYDKDF in the germline V gene (reference sequence). CDR3 sequence (DNA): TGTGCCACCAGCAGAGAAGCCGGGAAACGGACCGGGGAGCTGTTTTTT. Its protein product is CATSREAGKRTGELFF.

The chain joins TRBV14 to TRBJ2-7; TRBD1 agrees at 9 bases. Losses at the gene ends were 4 bases for V and 2 bases for J; bases not matched to a gene: 9. Germline CDR1 reads SGHDN; CDR2 reads FVKESK. The CDR3 runs to 16 residues. The CDR3 is CASSLRYRDRAYEQYF. The DNA of the CDR3 is TGTGCCAGCAGCCTCAGATACCGGGACAGGGCCTACGAGCAGTACTTC.

This clone was detected once. A far more abundant clone sits one base away, making this likely a read error. The CDR3: CASRDRDNSPLHF. In DNA form, the CDR3 reads TGTGCCAGCAGAGACAGGGATAATTCACCCCTCCACTTT. The chain has TRBV7-9 and TRBJ1-6; TRBD1 matches 7 bases. The CDR3 consists of 13 residues. With V trimmed by 6 bases and J by 5 bases, 1 base remained unmatched. Germline CDR1 and CDR2: SEHNR and FQNEAQ (reference sequence).

The V gene is TRBV11-3, the J gene TRBJ1-1; no clear D gene. CDR1 and CDR2 (germline): SGHNT, YENEEA. The CDR3 consists of 16 residues. V was trimmed by 0 bases and J by 1 base, leaving 12 bases between them. In DNA, the CDR3 is TGTGCCAGCAGCTTAGAACCCCAAGGGAGGAACACTGAAGCTTTCTTT. Its translation: CASSLEPQGRNTEAFF.

As to this clone: At one end the junction does not follow the germline gene, possibly because of a read error. V is TRBV5-1 and J is TRBJ2-1; D remains ambiguous. The CDR3 length is 12 residues. Germline-derived CDR1 and CDR2 are SGHRS and YFSETQ. CDR3 protein: CASSLAYHEQFF. Written as DNA, the CDR3 is TGCGCCAGCAGCTTGGCCTACCATGAGCAGTTCTTC.

The gene calls are TRBV27 and TRBJ2-7; the D is unclear. The germline V gene has CDR1 MNHEY and CDR2 SMNVEV (reference sequence). V was shortened by 5 bases and J by 1 base, with 12 bases between the two germline ends. CDR3 length equals 14 residues. DNA of the CDR3: TGTGCCAGCAGTCCCATTTACGGGTCCTACGAGCAGTACTTC. Residues: CASSPIYGSYEQYF.

This sequence joins TRBV19 and TRBJ2-5; D not resolved. V was pared by 6 bases and J by 5 bases, with 13 bases between. The length of the CDR3 is 13 residues. Germline V gene lookup returns CDR1 LNHDA and CDR2 SQIVND (reference sequence). The CDR3 region is CASSPTRQETQYF. The CDR3 DNA sequence: TGTGCCAGTAGCCCGACCAGGCAGGAGACCCAGTACTTC.

In DNA form, the CDR3 reads TGCGCCAGCAGCCAAGAACCCAGCGGGAGTAACTACAATGAGCAGTTCTTC. Encoded protein: CASSQEPSGSNYNEQFF. This chain joins TRBV4-1 and TRBJ2-1; the match to TRBD2 covers 8 bases. V shed 0 bases and J 3 bases; nucleotides not matched to a gene: 7. CDR1 is MGHRA, CDR2 YSYEKL, per germline. This CDR3 region has 17 residues.

This chain links TRBV5-1 with TRBJ2-1; D possibly corresponds to TRBD2 (6 bases). CDR3 size: 18 residues. V lost 0 bases to trimming and J lost 3 bases, with 19 bases between them. The V gene's germline CDR1 is SGHRS and CDR2 YFSETQ. CDR3 residues: CASSLGGILATLYNEQFF. CDR3 coding DNA: TGCGCCAGCAGCTTGGGAGGTATACTAGCTACCCTCTACAATGAGCAGTTCTTC.

The V call is TRBV4-2, the J call TRBJ2-7; 12 bases fit TRBD1. The germline V gene has CDR1 LGHNA and CDR2 YNFKEQ. The CDR3 has 17 amino acids. The trim removed 2 bases at V and 4 bases at J, leaving 9 bases unmatched. The CDR3 DNA reads TGTGCCAGCAGCCAATCCGGGGGGGACAGGGGGCTTTACGAGCAGTACTTC. Protein product: CASSQSGGDRGLYEQYF.

The chain links TRBV3-1 (or the pseudogene TRBV3-2) to TRBJ2-7; 11 bases agree with TRBD1. The CDR3 length is 15 residues. CDR1 and CDR2 from the germline V gene are LGHDT and YNNKEL (reference sequence). V shed 4 bases and J 3 bases; nucleotides not matched to a gene: 5. The CDR3 nucleotides are TGTGCCAGCAGCCGGTCCGGGACAGGGGGCTACGAGCAGTACTTC. The encoded protein is CASSRSGTGGYEQYF.

This chain joins TRBV12-3 or TRBV12-4 and TRBJ1-2; 8 nucleotides line up with TRBD1. After removal of 6 bases from V and 7 bases from J, the junction contained 7 bases not matched to a gene. This CDR3 region has 13 residues. The CDR3 is CASSPTGAAGYTF. The CDR3 DNA reads TGTGCCAGCAGCCCGACAGGGGCGGCTGGCTACACCTTC.

This CDR3 reads CASRAGTGSTDTQYF. CDR3 coding DNA: TGTGCCAGTAGGGCCGGGACAGGGAGCACAGATACGCAGTATTTT. The chain is built from TRBV19 and TRBJ2-3, with 9 bases lining up with TRBD1. V lost 6 bases and J lost 0; bases outside the gene matches: 4. The CDR3 sequence is 15 residues long. Germline V gene lookup returns CDR1 LNHDA and CDR2 SQIVND (reference sequence). The full variable domain, its missing parts supplied by reference TRBV19 and TRBJ2-3, is DGGITQSPKYLFRKEGQNVTLSCEQNLNHDAMYWYRQDPGQGLRLIYYSQIVNDFQKGDIAEGYSVSREKKESFPLTVTSAQKNPTAFYLCASRAGTGSTDTQYFGPGTRLTVL.

This clone was picked up a small number of times. This sequence joins TRBV5-1 and TRBJ1-1, with D unresolved. Germline V gene data show CDR1 as SGHRS and CDR2 as YFSETQ. CDR3 length: 14 amino acids. Deletions cut 1 base from V and 1 base from J, with 8 bases between. The CDR3 is CASSLTNQNTEAFF. In nucleotides, the CDR3 is TGCGCCAGCAGCTTGACAAATCAGAACACTGAAGCTTTCTTT.

The chain uses TRBV9 and TRBJ2-7, with D perhaps TRBD2 (6 bases). Trimming stripped 3 bases from V and 2 bases from J, with 12 bases between. The germline CDR1 and CDR2 sequences are SGDLS and YYNGEE. This CDR3 spans 14 amino acids. This chain's CDR3 is CASSGGDSPYEQYF. CDR3 coding DNA: TGTGCCAGCAGCGGGGGGGACTCCCCCTACGAGCAGTACTTC.

The chain combines TRBV19 with TRBJ1-5, with D hard to call. Germline V gene lookup returns CDR1 LNHDA and CDR2 SQIVND (reference sequence). Trimming stripped 4 bases from V and 0 bases from J, with 10 bases between. The CDR3 runs 15 residues. The CDR3 here is CASSSDIISNQPQHF. For the CDR3, the DNA is TGTGCCAGTAGTAGCGATATTATTAGCAATCAGCCCCAGCATTTT.

The chain uses TRBV6-5 and TRBJ1-2, with D perhaps matching TRBD1 (5 bases). V lost 6 bases, J lost 6 bases, and 14 bases lay in between. Germline V lookup: CDR1 MNHEY, CDR2 SVGAGI. The CDR3 length is 13 residues. The CDR3 protein is CASSSAGLDGYTF. CDR3 sequence (DNA): TGTGCCAGCAGCTCAGCAGGGCTTGATGGCTACACCTTC.

This chain uses TRBV5-5 with TRBJ2-7; TRBD1 aligns across 10 bases. Trimming at V came to 4 bases and at J to 3 bases, leaving 7 bases not matched to a gene. This CDR3 has 15 residues. The germline V gene has CDR1 SGHKS and CDR2 YYEKEE (reference sequence). CDR3 coding DNA: TGTGCCAGCAGCCGAAGGGGGACAGGGGACTACGAGCAGTACTTC. It encodes CASSRRGTGDYEQYF.

This rearrangement joins TRBV28 to TRBJ2-1; 9 bases line up with TRBD2. After removal of 5 bases from V and 6 bases from J, the junction contained 5 bases not matched to a gene. The CDR3 spans 14 residues. Germline-derived CDR1 and CDR2 are MDHEN and SYDVKM. CDR3 in amino acids: CASSPGTSINEQFF. CDR3 in DNA: TGTGCCAGCAGTCCTGGGACTAGCATCAATGAGCAGTTCTTC. The entire variable domain, with the rest obtained from reference TRBV28 and TRBJ2-1, is as follows: DVKVTQSSRYLVKRTGEKVFLECVQDMDHENMFWYRQDPGLGLRLIYFSYDVKMKEKGDIPEGYSVSREKKERFSLILESASTNQTSMYLCASSPGTSINEQFFGPGTRLTVL.

The chain is built from TRBV4-2 and TRBJ1-6, with 7 nucleotides matching TRBD1. V shed 1 base and J 6 bases; nucleotides not matched to a gene: 9. The CDR3 has 17 amino acids. Germline CDR1 and CDR2: LGHNA and YNFKEQ. CDR3 residues: CASSQVLGTEVNSPLHF. The CDR3 nucleotides read TGTGCCAGCAGCCAAGTCCTCGGGACAGAAGTTAATTCACCCCTCCACTTT.

V gene TRBV5-5 combines with J gene TRBJ1-1; TRBD1 matches at 7 bases. Germline CDR1 and CDR2: SGHKS and YYEKEE (reference sequence). V was pared by 0 bases and J by 5 bases, with 10 bases of the junction left unmatched. This CDR3 is built from 16 residues. The CDR3 sequence: CASSLGPQQGRTEAFF. The CDR3 nucleotides are TGTGCCAGCAGCTTGGGGCCACAACAGGGGAGGACTGAAGCTTTCTTT.

The chain uses TRBV18 and TRBJ2-1; D not resolved. The CDR3 sequence is 12 residues long. Germline V gives CDR1 KGHSH, CDR2 LQKENI. Trimming shortened V by 6 bases and J by 7 bases, and 10 bases separated the two germline ends. In nucleotides, the CDR3 is TGTGCCAGCTCGCGAGAGAGTAATGAGCAGTTCTTC. It translates to CASSRESNEQFF.

The rearrangement uses TRBV7-9 and TRBJ2-1, with D unclear. The germline V gene has CDR1 SEHNR and CDR2 FQNEAQ (reference sequence). V shed 0 bases and J shed 6 bases, with 6 bases lying between them. This CDR3 has 13 residues. CDR3 in amino acids: CASSLASVNEQFF. In nucleotides, the CDR3 is TGTGCCAGCAGCTTAGCGTCCGTCAATGAGCAGTTCTTC.

As for this clone: The conserved closing phenylalanine or tryptophan is absent in this CDR3, likely reflecting a read error. It is unclear where the CDR3 begins or ends on the DNA, so no DNA is shown, and the CDR3 is as TCRdb lists it. This chain joins TRBV10-3 and TRBJ1-4; TRBD1, the table's D call, lacks a check against the DNA. Germline CDR1 ENHRY, CDR2 SYGVKD. Both ends counted, the CDR3 spans 10 residues. The CDR3 sequence is CAISERDRGL.